This TCR beta chain was captured by sequencing in a study of beta chain features in type 1 diabetes (dated by TCRdb to 2016 to 2019). Background for the entire study: Mean age, gender distribution, total cell number and subset yield were not different between patients and healthy donors. A total of about 100,000,000 sorted cells were examined across all samples, and RNA yield correlated strongly with the number of cells per subset. The study compared TCRB repertoires of sorted circulating CD4+ T cell subsets between recently diagnosed type 1 diabetes patients and matched healthy donors. Regulatory and stem cell-like memory subsets were isolated from only 8 patients and roughly eight healthy donors, whereas naive and central memory subsets came from all 28 donors.

On this clone itself: This clone's antigen is unknown. No much larger clonotype is one base removed from it; base qualities were not supplied.

The entire isolated RNA was reverse transcribed using the High Capacity cDNA Reverse Transcription Kit, and thus expressed TCRB transcripts were sequenced. Deep immunoSEQ sequencing was performed on naive, central memory and regulatory T cell samples, with an average of roughly 3.3 million total reads per sample. After sorted cells were lysed in RLT buffer, RNA was extracted with DNase-treated RNeasy Micro or Mini kits, with the choice depending on cell number. To prevent cross-contamination, every cell subset was processed on its own, while patient and healthy donor samples were processed together. The immunoSEQ multiplex PCR was used to amplify TCRB sequences from cDNA, generating 87-bp fragments that spanned the CDR3 region. The amplicons were sequenced using the Illumina HiSeq platform. On the authors' methods: PCR bias was corrected computationally using synthetic template baselines, and reads within Hamming distance 2 were collapsed, with unmergeable singletons discarded. Reads were aligned to IMGT to assign V, D and J genes, CDR3 length, and insertions or deletions at six rearrangement sites. Within each subset, clonotype counts were normalized to the number of sorted cells before true diversity and Gini coefficients were calculated with the tcR R package. The overlap coefficient, calculated on TCRB nucleotide sequences, was used to measure repertoire sharing. As a proxy for the pre-selection repertoire, out-of-frame TCRB sequences from naive cells were analyzed. Imported from immuneACCESS, the table was reduced by TCRdb to in-frame sequences with V and J called. These copies leave out some clones; in studies compared against another copy, an unresolved V gene accounts for under half, and the cause of the remainder is not known. The V and J calls and clone size come from that table; D and trimming were worked out from the DNA. The sample profile shows approximately 170,000 clones; over 55% of them were found once. Of the sample, about 0.089% falls within the top ten clones.

The CDR3 runs 14 amino acids, cysteine and phenylalanine included. The entry retains the CDR3 DNA only, 42 bases that are in frame from base 1. CDR1 MNHEY and CDR2 SVGAGI are derived from the germline V gene. Germline trimming amounts to 6 bases on V and 4 bases on J, with 7 as the count of junction bases outside the gene matches. Each donor gave one peripheral blood draw, roughly 110 mL on average, collected into heparinised tubes. A BD FACSAria II was used to sort naive, central memory, regulatory and stem cell-like memory CD4+ T cells with a panel that included CD45RO, CCR7, CD25, CD127, CD95 and CD27. Purity was above 98% for every sorted population. PBMCs were isolated right away by Lymphoprep density gradient centrifugation and were stained directly, without culture. So that batch effects would be minimized, each experiment stained and sorted samples in pairs, pairing one healthy donor with one patient.

Beyond this particular receptor, the publication reports: Fewer insertions and more nucleotide deletions at VDJ recombination sites were observed in patients with type 1 diabetes, implying thymic rearrangement abnormalities. PCR might favor shorter templates, but patient and control samples were amplified and corrected together, so any skew would affect both groups equally. Type 1 diabetes patients showed a moderate but significant shortening of TCRB CDR3 length in all four CD4+ subsets. Naive, central memory and regulatory TCRB repertoires appeared more similar among patients than among healthy donors. Only small numbers of individuals were included in the HLA sub-analyses, which left unresolved whether HLA type had any influence on TCRB rearrangement. Sequencing cDNA rather than genomic DNA could over-represent highly expressing activated cells, although activation and CD3 levels did not differ between groups.

Source material: naive CD4+ T cells from blood. The sample's cell subset or site label is to be understood as: true naive CD4+ T cells. The V and J genes are TRBV6-5 and TRBJ2-3, and 7 junctional nucleotides match TRBD1. The sequence came from a man aged 30-40 years with type 1 diabetes. The CDR3 protein: CASSLNRGADTQYF. The base sequence is TGTGCCAGCAGCCTAAACAGGGGAGCAGATACGCAGTATTTT.